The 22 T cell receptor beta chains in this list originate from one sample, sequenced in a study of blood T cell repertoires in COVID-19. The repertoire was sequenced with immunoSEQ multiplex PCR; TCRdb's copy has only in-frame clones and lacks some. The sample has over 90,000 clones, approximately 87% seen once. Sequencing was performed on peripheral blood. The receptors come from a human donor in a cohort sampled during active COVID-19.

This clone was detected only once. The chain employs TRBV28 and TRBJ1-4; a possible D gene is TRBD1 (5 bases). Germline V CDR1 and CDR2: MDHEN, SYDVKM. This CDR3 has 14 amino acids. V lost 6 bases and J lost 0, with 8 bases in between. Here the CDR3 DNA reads TGTGCCAGCAGCAAACAGGCAACTAATGAAAAACTGTTTTTT. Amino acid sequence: CASSKQATNEKLFF.

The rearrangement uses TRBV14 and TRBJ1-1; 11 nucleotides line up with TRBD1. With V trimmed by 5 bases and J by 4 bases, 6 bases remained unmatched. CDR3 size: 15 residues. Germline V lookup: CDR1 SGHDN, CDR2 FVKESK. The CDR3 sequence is CASSFTGTGGTEAFF. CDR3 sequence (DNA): TGTGCCAGCAGCTTCACCGGGACAGGGGGCACTGAAGCTTTCTTT.

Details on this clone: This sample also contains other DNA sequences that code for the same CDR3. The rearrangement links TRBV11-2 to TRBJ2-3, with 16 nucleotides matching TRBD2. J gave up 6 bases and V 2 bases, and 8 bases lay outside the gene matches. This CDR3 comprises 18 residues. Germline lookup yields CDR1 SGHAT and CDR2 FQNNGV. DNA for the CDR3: TGTGCCAGCAGCTTAATAGGGACTAGCGGGGGGGGGTTGGATACGCAGTATTTT. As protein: CASSLIGTSGGGLDTQYF. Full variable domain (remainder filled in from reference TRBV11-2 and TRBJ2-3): EAGVAQSPRYKIIEKRQSVAFWCNPISGHATLYWYQQILGQGPKLLIQFQNNGVVDDSQLPKDRFSAERLKGVDSTLKIQPAKLEDSAVYLCASSLIGTSGGGLDTQYFGPGTRLTVL.

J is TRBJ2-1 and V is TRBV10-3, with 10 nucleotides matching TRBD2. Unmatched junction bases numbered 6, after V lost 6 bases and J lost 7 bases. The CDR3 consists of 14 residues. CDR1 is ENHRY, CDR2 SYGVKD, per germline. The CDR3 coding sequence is TGTGCCATCAGGCCGGGACTAGCGAATAATGAGCAGTTCTTC. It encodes CAIRPGLANNEQFF.

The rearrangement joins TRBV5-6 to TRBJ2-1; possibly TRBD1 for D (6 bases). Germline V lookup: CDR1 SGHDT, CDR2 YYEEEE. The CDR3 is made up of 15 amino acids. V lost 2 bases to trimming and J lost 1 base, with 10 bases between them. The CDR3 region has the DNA TGTGCCAGCAGCTTTGGACAGAATTCCTACAATGAGCAGTTCTTC. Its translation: CASSFGQNSYNEQFF.

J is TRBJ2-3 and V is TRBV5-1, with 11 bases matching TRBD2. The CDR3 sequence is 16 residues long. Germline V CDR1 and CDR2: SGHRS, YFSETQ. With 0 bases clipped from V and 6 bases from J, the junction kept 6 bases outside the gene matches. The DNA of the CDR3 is TGCGCCAGCAGCTTGGTAGCGGGAGGGCCGGTTGATACGCAGTATTTT. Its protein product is CASSLVAGGPVDTQYF. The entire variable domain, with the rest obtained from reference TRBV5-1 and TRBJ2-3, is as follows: KAGVTQTPRYLIKTRGQQVTLSCSPISGHRSVSWYQQTPGQGLQFLFEYFSETQRNKGNFPGRFSGRQFSNSRSEMNVSTLELGDSALYLCASSLVAGGPVDTQYFGPGTRLTVL.

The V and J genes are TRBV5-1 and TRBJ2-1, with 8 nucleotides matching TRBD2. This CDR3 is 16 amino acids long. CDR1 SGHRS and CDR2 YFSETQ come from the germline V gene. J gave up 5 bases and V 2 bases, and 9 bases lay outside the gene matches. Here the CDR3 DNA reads TGCGCCAGCAGCTTTGTCGGCGGGAGGCACCACAATGAGCAGTTCTTC. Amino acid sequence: CASSFVGGRHHNEQFF. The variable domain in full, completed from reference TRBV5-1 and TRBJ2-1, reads KAGVTQTPRYLIKTRGQQVTLSCSPISGHRSVSWYQQTPGQGLQFLFEYFSETQRNKGNFPGRFSGRQFSNSRSEMNVSTLELGDSALYLCASSFVGGRHHNEQFFGPGTRLTVL.

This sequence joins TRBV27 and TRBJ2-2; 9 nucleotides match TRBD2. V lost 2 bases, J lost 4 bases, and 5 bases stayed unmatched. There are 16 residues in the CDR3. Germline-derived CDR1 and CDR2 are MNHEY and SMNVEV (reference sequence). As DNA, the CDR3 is TGTGCCAGCAGTTTAGCGGGAGGGTGGGGCACCGGGGAGCTGTTTTTT. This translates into CASSLAGGWGTGELFF.

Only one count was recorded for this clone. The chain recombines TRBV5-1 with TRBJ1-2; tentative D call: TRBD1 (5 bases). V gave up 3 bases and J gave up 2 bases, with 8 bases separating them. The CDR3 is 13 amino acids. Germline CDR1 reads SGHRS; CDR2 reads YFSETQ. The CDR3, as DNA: TGCGCCAGCAGCTGGGGGGACAACTATGGCTACACCTTC. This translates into CASSWGDNYGYTF.

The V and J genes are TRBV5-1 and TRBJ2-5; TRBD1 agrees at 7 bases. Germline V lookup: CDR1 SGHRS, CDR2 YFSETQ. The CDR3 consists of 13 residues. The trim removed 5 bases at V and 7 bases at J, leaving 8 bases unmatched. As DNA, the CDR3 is TGCGCCAGCAGTCAGACAGGGCCTGGGACCCAGTACTTC. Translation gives CASSQTGPGTQYF.

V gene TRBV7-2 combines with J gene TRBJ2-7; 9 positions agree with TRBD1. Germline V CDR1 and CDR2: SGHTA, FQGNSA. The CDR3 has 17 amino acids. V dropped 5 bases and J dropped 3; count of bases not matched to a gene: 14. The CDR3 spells CASSLRDSQGAYYEQYF. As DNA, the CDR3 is TGTGCCAGCAGCCTAAGAGACTCACAGGGGGCCTACTACGAGCAGTACTTC.

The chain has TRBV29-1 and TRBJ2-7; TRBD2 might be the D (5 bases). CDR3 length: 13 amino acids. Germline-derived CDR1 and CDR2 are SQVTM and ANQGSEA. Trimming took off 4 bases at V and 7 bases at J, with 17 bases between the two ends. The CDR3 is CSVVSVGSTEQYF. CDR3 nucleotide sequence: TGCAGCGTTGTTAGCGTGGGGTCGACGGAGCAGTACTTC.

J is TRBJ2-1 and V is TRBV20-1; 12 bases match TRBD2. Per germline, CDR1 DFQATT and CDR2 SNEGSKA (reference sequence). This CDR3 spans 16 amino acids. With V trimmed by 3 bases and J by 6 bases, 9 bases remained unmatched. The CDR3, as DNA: TGCAGTGCTAGTAGCGAACTAGCGGGAGGAATCAATGAGCAGTTCTTC. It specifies CSASSELAGGINEQFF.

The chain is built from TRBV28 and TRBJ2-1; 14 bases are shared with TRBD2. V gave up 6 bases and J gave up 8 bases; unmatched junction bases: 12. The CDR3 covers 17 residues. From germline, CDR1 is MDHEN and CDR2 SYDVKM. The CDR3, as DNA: TGTGCCAGCAGCACGATCGCGGGACTAGCGGGAGCACATGAGCAGTTCTTC. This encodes CASSTIAGLAGAHEQFF.

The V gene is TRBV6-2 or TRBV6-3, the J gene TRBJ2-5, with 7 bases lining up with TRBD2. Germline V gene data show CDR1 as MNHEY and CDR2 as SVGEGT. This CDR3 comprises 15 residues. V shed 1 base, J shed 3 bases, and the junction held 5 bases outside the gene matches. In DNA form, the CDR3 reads TGTGCCAGCAGTTACTACGGTGCGGGGGAAGAGACCCAGTACTTC. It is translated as CASSYYGAGEETQYF.

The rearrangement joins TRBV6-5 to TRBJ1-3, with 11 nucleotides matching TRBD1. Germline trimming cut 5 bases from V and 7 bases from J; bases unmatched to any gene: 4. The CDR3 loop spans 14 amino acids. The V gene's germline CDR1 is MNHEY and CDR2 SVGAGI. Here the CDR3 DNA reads TGTGCCAGCAGTCGGACAGGGGGCTTGAACACCATATATTTT. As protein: CASSRTGGLNTIYF.

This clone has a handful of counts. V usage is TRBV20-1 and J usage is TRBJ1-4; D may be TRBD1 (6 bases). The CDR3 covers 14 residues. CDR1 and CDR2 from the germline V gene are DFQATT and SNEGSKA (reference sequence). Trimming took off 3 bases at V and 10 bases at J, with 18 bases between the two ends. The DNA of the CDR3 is TGCAGTGCTAGTCTTGGAACAGGGCCTGGAAAACTGTTTTTT. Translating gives CSASLGTGPGKLFF.

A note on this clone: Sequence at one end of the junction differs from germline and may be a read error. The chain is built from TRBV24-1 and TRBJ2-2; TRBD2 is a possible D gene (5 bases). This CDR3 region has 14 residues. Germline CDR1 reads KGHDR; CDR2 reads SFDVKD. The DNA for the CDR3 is TGTGCCACCAGTCGGGGTTCGAACTCCGGGGAGCTGTTTTTT. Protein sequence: CATSRGSNSGELFF.

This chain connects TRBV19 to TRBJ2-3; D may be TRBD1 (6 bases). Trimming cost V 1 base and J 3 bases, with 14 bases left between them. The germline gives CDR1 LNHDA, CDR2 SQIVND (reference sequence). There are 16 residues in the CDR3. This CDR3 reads CASSIGVGGGTDTQYF. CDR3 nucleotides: TGTGCCAGTAGTATAGGAGTAGGGGGTGGAACAGATACGCAGTATTTT.

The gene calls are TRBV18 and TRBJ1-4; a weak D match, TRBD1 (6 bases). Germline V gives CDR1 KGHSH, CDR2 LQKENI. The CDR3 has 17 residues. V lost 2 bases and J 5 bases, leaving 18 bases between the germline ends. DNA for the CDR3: TGTGCCAGCTCACCAAACTTAATCGGACAGCACAATGAAAAACTGTTTTTT. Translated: CASSPNLIGQHNEKLFF. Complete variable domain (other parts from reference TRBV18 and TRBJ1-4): NAGVMQNPRHLVRRRGQEARLRCSPMKGHSHVYWYRQLPEEGLKFMVYLQKENIIDESGMPKERFSAEFPKEGPSILRIQQVVRGDSAAYFCASSPNLIGQHNEKLFFGSGTQLSVL.

The CDR3: CASSPADNYGYTF. In DNA form, the CDR3 reads TGTGCCAGCTCACCGGCAGATAACTATGGCTACACCTTC. The chain couples TRBV18 to TRBJ1-2; D is uncertain. Germline V gene data show CDR1 as KGHSH and CDR2 as LQKENI. V lost 3 bases, J lost 1 base, and 6 bases lay in between. The CDR3 contains 13 residues.

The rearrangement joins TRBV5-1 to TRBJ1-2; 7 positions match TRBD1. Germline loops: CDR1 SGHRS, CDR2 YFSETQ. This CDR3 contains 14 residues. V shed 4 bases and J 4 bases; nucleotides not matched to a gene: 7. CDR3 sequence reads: CASSPDPGGYGYTF. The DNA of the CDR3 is TGCGCCAGCAGCCCGGACCCAGGGGGCTATGGCTACACCTTC.